Listed below are T cell receptor beta chains from one sample, sequenced in a study of shared clonotypes between healthy human individuals. Assay used: immunoSEQ multiplex PCR; TCRdb lists only in-frame clones, some missing. The sample includes 520,000 or so clones, approximately 85% seen only once; the top ten take approximately 12%. Input material: PBMCs. Receptor source: a middle-aged woman in good health. Some clones in this sample may be carry-over from other donors' samples. Both conserved end residues are part of each CDR3. Each record gives: CDR3 protein, J gene, V gene, clone size, D gene. The D gene is left open where the match is weak. Clone size, where shown, is once, few, many, or a class for clones that have expanded.

CASSTLVMRNEQYF | TRBJ2-7 | TRBV6-1 | . | .
CASSLGTASYNEQFF | TRBJ2-1 | TRBV9 | . | TRBD1
CASSVLGQSYNEQFF | TRBJ2-1 | TRBV9 | few | .
CASSLTGGDGYTF | TRBJ1-2 | TRBV28 | . | .
CASSLDGLNTDTQYF | TRBJ2-3 | TRBV11-2 | . | .
CAGKPTGTGGFDEQFF | TRBJ2-1 | TRBV30 | . | TRBD1
CASSPESGGHEQYF | TRBJ2-7 | TRBV18 | . | TRBD2
CASSLDSRQETQYF | TRBJ2-5 | TRBV5-1 | many | .
CASGVAGGTDTQYF | TRBJ2-3 | TRBV19 | . | TRBD2
CATSAAGQAGELFF | TRBJ2-2 | TRBV15 | . | .
CASSPPSGLGTQYF | TRBJ2-5 | TRBV11-1 | . | .
CASSPPLVRETQYF | TRBJ2-5 | TRBV18 | . | .
CSASSGTGPYEQYF | TRBJ2-7 | TRBV29-1 | . | TRBD1
CASSYDVAGNYGYTF | TRBJ1-2 | TRBV6-5 | . | .
CASSKGYEQYF | TRBJ2-7 | TRBV28 | . | .
CASSLGGGGGYTF | TRBJ1-2 | TRBV27 | . | .
CASSPTASQLATYTDTQYF | TRBJ2-3 | TRBV5-4 | . | .
CASSLGQPGEAFF | TRBJ1-1 | TRBV5-4 | . | .
CASSPPGSVARSSYEQYF | TRBJ2-7 | TRBV18 | . | .
CSVEGRDQHTGELFF | TRBJ2-2 | TRBV29-1 | . | .
CASTVWDQPQHF | TRBJ1-5 | TRBV6-6 | . | .
CAWSLRHTYEQYF | TRBJ2-7 | TRBV30 | . | .
CASSSPTRGGETQYF | TRBJ2-5 | TRBV7-2 | . | .